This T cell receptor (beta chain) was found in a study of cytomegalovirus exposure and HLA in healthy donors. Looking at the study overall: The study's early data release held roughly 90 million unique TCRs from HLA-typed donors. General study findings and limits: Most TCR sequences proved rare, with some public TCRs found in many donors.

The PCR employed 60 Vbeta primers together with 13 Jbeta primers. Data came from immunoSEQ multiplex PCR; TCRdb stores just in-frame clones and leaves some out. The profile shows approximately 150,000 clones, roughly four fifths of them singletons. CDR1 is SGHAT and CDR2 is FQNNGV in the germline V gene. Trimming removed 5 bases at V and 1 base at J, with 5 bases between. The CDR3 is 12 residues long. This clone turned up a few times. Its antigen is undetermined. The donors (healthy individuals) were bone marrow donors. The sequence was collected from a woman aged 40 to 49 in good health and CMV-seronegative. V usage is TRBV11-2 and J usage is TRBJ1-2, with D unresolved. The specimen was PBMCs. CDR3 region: CASSGGNYGYTF. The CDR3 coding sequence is TGTGCCAGCAGCGGCGGTAACTATGGCTACACCTTC.